Detailed here is one T cell receptor (beta chain). The V end lost 5 bases, the J end lost 5 bases, and 19 bases lay between the germline ends. Germline V gene sequence: CDR1 SEHNR, CDR2 FQNEAQ (reference sequence). There are 15 residues in the CDR3. PCR was performed using 60 Vbeta and 13 Jbeta primers. Here immunoSEQ multiplex PCR was the method, and the copy in TCRdb shows in-frame clones only, minus some. The table records 150,000 to 200,000 clones, around 83% of them present only once. It was healthy bone marrow donors who served as donors. The data were taken from a study of cytomegalovirus exposure and HLA in healthy donors.

The TCR originated in a man aged 45-65 years in good health and CMV-seropositive. Sequencing was done on a sample of PBMCs. V usage is TRBV7-9 and J usage is TRBJ2-7; a possible D gene is TRBD1 (5 bases). The CDR3 reads CASSRPGGRADEQYF. The CDR3 DNA reads as TGTGCCAGCAGCCGACCCGGCGGCAGGGCGGACGAGCAGTACTTC.